This entry describes one TCR beta chain. Its antigen is not known. The donors formed part of the roughly 110-subject validation cohort, distinct from the roughly 670-subject first cohort. After removal of 6 bases from V and 5 bases from J, the junction contained 3 bases not matched to a gene. CDR3 length: 13 residues. Germline lookup yields CDR1 SNHLY and CDR2 FYNNEI. The entry originates in a study of cytomegalovirus exposure and HLA in healthy donors. Overall study findings and caveats: Cytomegalovirus association was listed for 150 or so TCR beta chains.

TCRdb's table, derived via immunoSEQ multiplex PCR, lists solely in-frame clones and lacks some. The profile shows 140,000 or so clones, 91% of them singletons. The chain uses TRBV2 and TRBJ2-5, with 10 bases matching TRBD1. The sequence was collected from a man aged 18 to 29 in good health and CMV-seronegative. Specimen: PBMCs. The CDR3 loop reads CASRRDRGETQYF. The CDR3 DNA is TGTGCCAGCAGAAGGGACAGGGGTGAGACCCAGTACTTC.